The 13 T cell receptor beta chains presented below share a single source sample, sequenced in a study of blood T cell repertoires in COVID-19. The protocol was immunoSEQ multiplex PCR, while the TCRdb copy is restricted to in-frame clones and leaves out a portion. The sample lists approximately 310,000 clones, around 90% seen once, with 1% in the top ten. Sequencing was performed on peripheral blood. These receptor sequences come from a man aged 50 to 60 with active or convalescent COVID-19.

This chain links TRBV28 with TRBJ2-4; 9 bases line up with TRBD1. This CDR3 has 16 amino acids. The V and J ends lost 5 bases and 3 bases, in that order; junction bases with no gene match: 8. The germline CDR1 and CDR2 sequences are MDHEN and SYDVKM. CDR3 sequence: CASSARDRDRKNIQYF. CDR3 DNA: TGTGCCAGCAGTGCCCGGGACAGGGACCGCAAAAACATTCAGTACTTC.

The chain recombines TRBV21-1 with TRBJ2-1; the table gives TRBD2 as D, unverified against the DNA. TRBV21-1 is a known pseudogene. The CDR3 sequence is 14 residues long. CDR3: CASEGSGLYNEQFF. The CDR3 DNA follows: TGTGCCAGCGAGGGGTCGGGACTCTACAATGAGCAGTTCTTC.

The chain links TRBV4-2 to TRBJ1-2; D is ambiguous. Trimming shortened V by 0 bases and J by 2 bases, and 13 bases separated the two germline ends. Germline V gives CDR1 LGHNA, CDR2 YNFKEQ. CDR3 length: 16 amino acids. The CDR3 reads CASSQDVGIANYGYTF. The CDR3 nucleotides are TGTGCCAGCAGCCAAGATGTCGGTATAGCAAACTATGGCTACACCTTC.

The gene calls are TRBV4-3 and TRBJ2-1; TRBD2 matches at 12 bases. J gave up 0 bases and V 1 base, and 7 bases lay outside the gene matches. The germline gives CDR1 LGHNA, CDR2 YSLEER. The CDR3 consists of 19 residues. In DNA, the CDR3 is TGCGCCAGCAGCCAAGCCCTACTAGCGGGGGGAAGCTCCTACAATGAGCAGTTCTTC. As protein: CASSQALLAGGSSYNEQFF.

The genes are TRBV28 and TRBJ1-5; D remains unclear. The CDR3 runs 15 residues. Germline V CDR1 and CDR2: MDHEN, SYDVKM. V lost 3 bases, J lost 3 bases, and 12 bases lay in between. As DNA, the CDR3 is TGTGCCAGCAGTTTTTCGTCCAGACTCAATCAGCCCCAGCATTTT. Amino acids: CASSFSSRLNQPQHF. Filled out from reference TRBV28 and TRBJ1-5, the complete variable domain reads DVKVTQSSRYLVKRTGEKVFLECVQDMDHENMFWYRQDPGLGLRLIYFSYDVKMKEKGDIPEGYSVSREKKERFSLILESASTNQTSMYLCASSFSSRLNQPQHFGDGTRLSIL.

The rearrangement joins TRBV3-1 (or the pseudogene TRBV3-2) to TRBJ1-2; D unclear. In germline, CDR1 is LGHDT, CDR2 YNNKEL (reference sequence). V was trimmed by 4 bases and J by 7 bases, leaving 13 bases between them. The CDR3 spans 13 residues. In DNA form, the CDR3 reads TGTGCCAGCAGCCCGGTCAGCGGGGTTGGCTACACCTTC. Protein sequence: CASSPVSGVGYTF.

J is TRBJ2-5 and V is TRBV14, with 8 bases matching TRBD1. Germline CDR1 is SGHDN and CDR2 is FVKESK. Trimming cost V 2 bases and J 3 bases; bases outside gene matches: 2. This CDR3 contains 14 residues. CDR3 DNA sequence: TGTGCCAGCAGCCAACCAGGGGGCGAAGAGACCCAGTACTTC. Protein: CASSQPGGEETQYF.

This rearrangement joins TRBV30 to TRBJ2-1; TRBD2 matches at 10 bases. Germline loops: CDR1 GTSNPN, CDR2 SVGIG (reference sequence). The J segment lost 12 bases and the V segment lost 3 bases, leaving 8 bases of the junction unmatched. The CDR3 consists of 13 residues. CDR3 sequence (DNA): TGTGCCTGGAGGGGATTAGTAGCGGGAGGGCAGTTCTTC. Its protein is CAWRGLVAGGQFF.

This clone was recorded once. This chain uses TRBV2 with TRBJ1-2, with 8 bases matching TRBD1. Germline V gene sequence: CDR1 SNHLY, CDR2 FYNNEI. The CDR3 has 14 residues. V was pared by 6 bases and J by 8 bases, with 11 bases of the junction left unmatched. The CDR3 reads CASRPTGGVDGYTF. CDR3 nucleotides: TGTGCCAGCAGGCCCACAGGGGGAGTAGACGGCTACACCTTC. Variable domain in full (rest from reference TRBV2 and TRBJ1-2): EPEVTQTPSHQVTQMGQEVILRCVPISNHLYFYWYRQILGQKVEFLVSFYNNEISEKSEIFDDQFSVERPDGSNFTLKIRSTKLEDSAMYFCASRPTGGVDGYTFGSGTRLTVV.

V and J are TRBV19 and TRBJ1-1; the D gene is possibly TRBD1 (6 bases). CDR3 length: 15 amino acids. V was pared by 3 bases and J by 0 bases, with 11 bases between. Germline CDR1 and CDR2: LNHDA and SQIVND (reference sequence). CDR3 sequence reads: CASSIRGTLNTEAFF. The CDR3 nucleotides are TGTGCCAGTAGTATTAGGGGGACCTTGAACACTGAAGCTTTCTTT.

This chain joins TRBV28 and TRBJ2-7, with a possible D match to TRBD2 (5 bases). The ends were cut back, 5 bases at V and 3 bases at J, with 11 bases in the middle. This CDR3 contains 13 residues. Germline V CDR1 and CDR2: MDHEN, SYDVKM. CDR3 DNA sequence: TGTGCCAGCAGTAGGACTCCTAGCTACGAGCAGTACTTC. Translated, it gives CASSRTPSYEQYF.

The J gene is TRBJ1-1, the V gene TRBV5-1; perhaps TRBD1 as D (5 bases). The CDR3 has 12 amino acids. CDR1 is SGHRS and CDR2 is YFSETQ in the germline V gene. V lost 5 bases to trimming and J lost 5 bases, with 10 bases between them. The CDR3, as DNA: TGCGCCAGCAGGGGGGGAGGAACTGAAGCTTTCTTT. Protein sequence: CASRGGGTEAFF.

The chain recombines TRBV7-2 with TRBJ1-1, with D unclear. V lost 1 base to trimming and J lost 9 bases, with 12 bases between them. The CDR3 is made up of 13 amino acids. The germline gives CDR1 SGHTA, CDR2 FQGNSA. Written as DNA, the CDR3 is TGTGCCAGCAGCTTAGAAAGAGGCGACCAAGCTTTCTTT. Translating it yields CASSLERGDQAFF.